This TCR beta chain was observed in a study of cytomegalovirus exposure and HLA in healthy donors. Points from the study as a whole: The authors enumerated some 170 TCR beta chains as linked to cytomegalovirus. Several of the most significant clusters were apparently associated with common viral pathogens in a later analysis. Sequences of the TCR beta chain were said to predict the HLA-A and HLA-B alleles of most subjects accurately. Three of the chains that were CMV-associated were confirmed in vitro to be specific for CMV antigens.

Comments on this clone: The antigen remains unidentified.

PCR employed 60 Vbeta and 13 Jbeta primers. TCRdb's table, derived via immunoSEQ multiplex PCR, lists solely in-frame clones and lacks some. The sample lists tens of thousands of clones, 76% occurring once. What was sequenced was PBMCs. This receptor was identified in a woman aged 25-40 years in good health and CMV-seropositive.

CDR3 DNA: TGTGCCTTGGAGGCGAACTCACCCCTCCACTTT. Translation: CALEANSPLHF. This chain links TRBV30 with TRBJ1-6; D is ambiguous. Germline CDR1 is GTSNPN and CDR2 is SVGIG (reference sequence). This CDR3 is 11 amino acids long. V lost 7 bases and J lost 10, with 11 bases in between.